This T cell receptor (beta chain) was identified in a study of T cell responses to AZD1222 COVID-19 vaccine. J lost 6 bases, V lost 0 bases, and 7 bases had no gene match. The germline CDR1 and CDR2 sequences are SGDLS and YYNGEE. CDR3 length: 15 residues. Measured with immunoSEQ multiplex PCR; TCRdb has only the in-frame clones, and not every one. Of 90,000 to 150,000 clones detected, roughly 92% appear once; the ten largest clones hold roughly 4.7%. In its sample, this clone was seen once. The origin of this receptor is an adult in good health. The sequences come from peripheral blood, collected on day 0 of AZD1222 vaccination. This rearrangement joins TRBV9 to TRBJ2-7; 9 bases are shared with TRBD2. CDR3 nucleotides: TGTGCCAGCAGCGTAGAAGGCGGGGGGGCCTCCGAGCAGTACTTC. As protein: CASSVEGGGASEQYF.